This TCR beta chain stems from a study of shared clonotypes between healthy human individuals. Concerning this clone itself: Antigen unknown.

Regarding the study as a whole: Despite large depth, rarefaction showed incomplete sorted-subset sequencing.

Unmatched junction bases numbered 2, after V lost 1 base and J lost 3 bases. This CDR3 has 14 amino acids. Germline V gene sequence: CDR1 MGHRA, CDR2 YSYEKL. The method was immunoSEQ multiplex PCR; TCRdb's version includes in-frame clones alone and lacks a portion of them. Of some 2.1 million clones in the sample, 85% to 95% are singletons; the top ten hold around 0.13%. The chain recombines TRBV4-1 with TRBJ1-1; 7 bases match TRBD1. The origin of this receptor is a man younger than 35 in good health. Sequencing input: naive CD4+ T cells sorted from blood. Subset described: CD45RA+ positively selected. The CDR3 DNA reads as TGCGCCAGCAGCCAAGGGCAGGGGGACACTGAAGCTTTCTTT. Translation gives CASSQGQGDTEAFF.